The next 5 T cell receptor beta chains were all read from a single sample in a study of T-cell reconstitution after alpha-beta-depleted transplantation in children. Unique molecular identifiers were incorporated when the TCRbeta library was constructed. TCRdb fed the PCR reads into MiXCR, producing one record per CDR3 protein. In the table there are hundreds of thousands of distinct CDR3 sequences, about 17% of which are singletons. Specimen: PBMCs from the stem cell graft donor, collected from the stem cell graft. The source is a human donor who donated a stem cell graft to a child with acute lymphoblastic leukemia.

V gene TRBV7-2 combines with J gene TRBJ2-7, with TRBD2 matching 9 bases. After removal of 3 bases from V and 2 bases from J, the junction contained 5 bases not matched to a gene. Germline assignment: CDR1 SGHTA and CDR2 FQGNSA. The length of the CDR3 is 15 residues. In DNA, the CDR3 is TGTGCCAGCAGCTTCCTCCTAGCGGGGACCTACGAGCAGTACTTC. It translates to CASSFLLAGTYEQYF.

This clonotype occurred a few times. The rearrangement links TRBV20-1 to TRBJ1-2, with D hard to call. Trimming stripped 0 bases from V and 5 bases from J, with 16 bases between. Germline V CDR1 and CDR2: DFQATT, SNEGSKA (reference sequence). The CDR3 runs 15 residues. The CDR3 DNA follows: TGCAGTGCTAGAGATCCGGGCCCCGGGAGGTATGGCTACACCTTC. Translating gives CSARDPGPGRYGYTF.

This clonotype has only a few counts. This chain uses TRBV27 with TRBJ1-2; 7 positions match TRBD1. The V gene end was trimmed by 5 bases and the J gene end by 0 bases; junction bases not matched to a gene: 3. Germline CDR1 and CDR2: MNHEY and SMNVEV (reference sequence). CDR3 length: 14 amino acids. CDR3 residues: CASSNRGSNYGYTF. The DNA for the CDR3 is TGTGCCAGCAGTAACAGGGGTTCTAACTATGGCTACACCTTC.

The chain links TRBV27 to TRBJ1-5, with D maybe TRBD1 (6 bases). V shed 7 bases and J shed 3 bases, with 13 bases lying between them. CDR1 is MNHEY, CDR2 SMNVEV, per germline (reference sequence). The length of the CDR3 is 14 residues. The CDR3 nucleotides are TGTGCCAGCAAAGGGCAGGGGCACAATCAGCCCCAGCATTTT. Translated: CASKGQGHNQPQHF.

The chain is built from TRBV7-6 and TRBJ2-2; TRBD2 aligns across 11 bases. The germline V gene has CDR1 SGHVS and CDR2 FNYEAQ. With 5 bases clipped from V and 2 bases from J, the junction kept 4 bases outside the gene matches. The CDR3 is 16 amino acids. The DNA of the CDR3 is TGTGCCAGCAGCGTTAGCGGGAGGGACAACACCGGGGAGCTGTTTTTT. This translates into CASSVSGRDNTGELFF. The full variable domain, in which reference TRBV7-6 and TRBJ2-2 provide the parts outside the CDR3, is GAGVSQSPRYKVTKRGQDVALRCDPISGHVSLYWYRQALGQGPEFLTYFNYEAQQDKSGLPNDRFSAERPEGSISTLTIQRTEQRDSAMYRCASSVSGRDNTGELFFGEGSRLTVL.